This TCR beta chain was identified during a study of PD-1 blockade in classical Hodgkin lymphoma. Overall study: Intravenous delivery of nivolumab at 3 mg/kg to patients occurred every 2 weeks.

The repertoire was sequenced with immunoSEQ multiplex PCR; TCRdb's copy has only in-frame clones and lacks some. The repertoire holds 25,000 to 35,000 clones, with 70% as singletons. Study-level points and caveats: Complete responders possessed baseline diversity comparable to newly diagnosed patients.

The patients all showed relapse after autologous stem cell transplantation, while their brentuximab vedotin exposure varied. Germline loops: CDR1 SGHRS, CDR2 YFSETQ. The CDR3 totals 15 residues. On this clone itself: Antigen: not known.

The source was peripheral blood mononuclear cells (PBMCs), collected before the second cycle of nivolumab. The sequence came from a human donor with classical Hodgkin lymphoma. V gene TRBV5-1 combines with J gene TRBJ2-5, with 10 positions matching TRBD1. The J call is in doubt because the DNA end fits TRBJ2-7 better. This chain's CDR3 is CASSPGDRGGHEQYF. CDR3 coding DNA: TGCGCCAGCAGTCCGGGGGACAGGGGTGGCCACGAGCAGTACTTC.